The 27 T cell receptor beta chains below were found in one sample sequenced in a study of blood T cell repertoires in COVID-19 (TCRdb year 2020). The library was produced with the immunoSEQ multiplex PCR assay. TCRdb took this table from immuneACCESS and kept in-frame rearrangements with V and J called. Such tables lack part of the clones; where checked against another copy, unresolved V genes explain under half of the gap, and the rest is unexplained. The sample yields approximately 200,000 clones; 88% were counted once. 1.5% to 2% of the sample goes to the ten largest clones. Sequenced input: peripheral blood. Receptors were obtained from a man in his 70s with acute or convalescent COVID-19.

The chain uses TRBV4-1 and TRBJ2-7; 12 bases match TRBD2. V was pared by 1 base and J by 2 bases, with 6 bases of the junction left unmatched. CDR3 length equals 17 residues. Germline V gene sequence: CDR1 MGHRA, CDR2 YSYEKL. The DNA of the CDR3 is TGCGCCAGCAGCCAAGGGACTAGCGGGAACAATCCCTACGAGCAGTACTTC. Translated: CASSQGTSGNNPYEQYF.

The J gene is TRBJ2-1, the V gene TRBV14; D possibly corresponds to TRBD1 (5 bases). Germline loops: CDR1 SGHDN, CDR2 FVKESK. V lost 3 bases and J 10 bases, leaving 7 bases between the germline ends. The CDR3 has 11 amino acids. In DNA, the CDR3 is TGTGCCAGCAGCCAGTGGGGCGAGCAGTTCTTC. Protein product: CASSQWGEQFF.

This chain joins TRBV3-1 (or the pseudogene TRBV3-2) and TRBJ1-2; D remains unclear. CDR3 length: 12 amino acids. Per the germline V gene, CDR1 is LGHDT and CDR2 is YNNKEL (reference sequence). The V end was cut by 2 bases, the J end by 4 bases, with 5 bases between. CDR3: CASSQKLYGYTF. In DNA, the CDR3 is TGTGCCAGCAGCCAAAAACTCTATGGCTACACCTTC.

The V call is TRBV5-4, the J call TRBJ2-7; 10 positions agree with TRBD1. This CDR3 has 15 amino acids. CDR1 and CDR2 from the germline V gene are SGHNT and YYREEE (reference sequence). After removal of 0 bases from V and 3 bases from J, the junction contained 3 bases not matched to a gene. CDR3 residues: CASSLGQGAVYEQYF. The CDR3 bases are TGTGCCAGCAGCTTGGGACAGGGGGCCGTCTACGAGCAGTACTTC.

The chain joins TRBV2 to TRBJ2-5; 9 nucleotides agree with TRBD1. This CDR3 has 15 residues. After removal of 6 bases from V and 4 bases from J, the junction contained 9 bases not matched to a gene. CDR1 is SNHLY, CDR2 FYNNEI, per germline. The CDR3 DNA follows: TGTGCCAGCAGCCCGGGACAGGGAGAACGAGAGACCCAGTACTTC. It encodes CASSPGQGERETQYF.

The rearrangement links TRBV18 to TRBJ1-4; the match to TRBD1 covers 7 bases. Germline-derived CDR1 and CDR2 are KGHSH and LQKENI. The CDR3 runs to 15 residues. J was trimmed by 3 bases and V by 3 bases; bases with no gene match: 4. CDR3 DNA: TGTGCCAGCTCACCGGGGACAGTTGCTAATGAAAAACTGTTTTTT. Translated, it gives CASSPGTVANEKLFF.

V usage is TRBV28 and J usage is TRBJ1-4; 7 bases are shared with TRBD1. CDR1 and CDR2 from the germline V gene are MDHEN and SYDVKM. This CDR3 has 16 amino acids. V lost 2 bases, J lost 2 bases, and 5 bases stayed unmatched. The CDR3 bases are TGTGCCAGCAGTTTAGAGGGGGCTGGGACTAATGAAAAACTGTTTTTT. Translating gives CASSLEGAGTNEKLFF.

This chain joins TRBV5-1 and TRBJ1-5; the match to TRBD1 covers 9 bases. Germline V CDR1 and CDR2: SGHRS, YFSETQ. This CDR3 region has 13 residues. Losses at the gene ends were 4 bases for V and 6 bases for J; bases not matched to a gene: 2. Written as DNA, the CDR3 is TGCGCCAGCAGCACAGGGGGCGGTCAGCCCCAGCATTTT. Amino acids: CASSTGGGQPQHF.

This chain links TRBV27 with TRBJ1-6; possible D gene TRBD1, 5 bases. This CDR3 has 17 amino acids. Per the germline V gene, CDR1 is MNHEY and CDR2 is SMNVEV (reference sequence). V was pared by 6 bases and J by 7 bases, with 22 bases between. The CDR3 DNA sequence: TGTGCCAGCAGGCTATCCGGGGCCCAAGGAGGGAATTCACCCCTCCACTTT. This translates into CASRLSGAQGGNSPLHF.

The chain combines TRBV5-5 with TRBJ2-7; 8 bases map to TRBD2. Trimming removed 3 bases from V and 4 bases from J; junction bases left unmatched: 12. CDR1 SGHKS and CDR2 YYEKEE come from the germline V gene (reference sequence). The CDR3 contains 16 residues. The chain's CDR3 is CASSSNLGLGLYEQYF. CDR3 DNA sequence: TGTGCCAGCAGCTCGAATTTGGGACTAGGGCTATACGAGCAGTACTTC.

The chain combines TRBV15 with TRBJ1-5; no clear D gene. The CDR3 has 13 amino acids. From germline, CDR1 is LNHNV and CDR2 YYDKDF (reference sequence). V was cut by 0 bases and J by 9 bases, with 9 bases left in between. Here the CDR3 DNA reads TGTGCCACCAGCAGAGATTCTCCGGGGCCCCAGCATTTT. It specifies CATSRDSPGPQHF.

This clone was found a few times. V usage is TRBV7-8 and J usage is TRBJ2-1; D call uncertain. Germline-derived CDR1 and CDR2 are SGHVS and FQNEAQ. This CDR3 has 15 amino acids. Between the trimmed V and J ends, which lost 1 base and 3 bases, there was a span of 10 bases. The CDR3 DNA reads TGTGCCAGCAGCTTAGTGAGCCTAGACTACAATGAGCAGTTCTTC. Amino acid sequence: CASSLVSLDYNEQFF.

This clone was seen a single time. The chain carries TRBV18 and TRBJ2-7; 10 bases line up with TRBD2. Germline values: CDR1 KGHSH, CDR2 LQKENI. Trimming removed 5 bases from V and 3 bases from J; junction bases left unmatched: 10. The CDR3 sequence is 16 residues long. The CDR3 DNA reads as TGTGCCAGCTCAGTTCGGACTAGCGGAAACCACTACGAGCAGTACTTC. It specifies CASSVRTSGNHYEQYF. Filled out from reference TRBV18 and TRBJ2-7, the complete variable domain reads NAGVMQNPRHLVRRRGQEARLRCSPMKGHSHVYWYRQLPEEGLKFMVYLQKENIIDESGMPKERFSAEFPKEGPSILRIQQVVRGDSAAYFCASSVRTSGNHYEQYFGPGTRLTVT.

This chain connects TRBV5-4 to TRBJ1-1; 7 positions agree with TRBD1. The V segment lost 4 bases and the J segment 2 bases; nucleotides outside the gene matches: 5. Germline CDR1 is SGHNT and CDR2 is YYREEE (reference sequence). CDR3 length: 14 amino acids. CDR3 DNA sequence: TGTGCCAGCAGCCCAACAGGGGCCAACACTGAAGCTTTCTTT. Protein: CASSPTGANTEAFF.

V usage is TRBV7-6 and J usage is TRBJ2-1; D is unresolved. This CDR3 spans 19 amino acids. Per the germline V gene, CDR1 is SGHVS and CDR2 is FNYEAQ. V was trimmed by 5 bases and J by 1 base, leaving 24 bases between them. The CDR3 region is CASSPRRGSPYASYNEQFF. CDR3 DNA sequence: TGTGCCAGCAGCCCCCGGAGAGGCTCCCCCTATGCGTCCTACAATGAGCAGTTCTTC. The full variable domain, its missing parts supplied by reference TRBV7-6 and TRBJ2-1, is GAGVSQSPRYKVTKRGQDVALRCDPISGHVSLYWYRQALGQGPEFLTYFNYEAQQDKSGLPNDRFSAERPEGSISTLTIQRTEQRDSAMYRCASSPRRGSPYASYNEQFFGPGTRLTVL.

The rearrangement links TRBV28 to TRBJ2-7; TRBD1 agrees at 8 bases. There are 15 residues in the CDR3. Losses at the gene ends were 7 bases for V and 3 bases for J; bases not matched to a gene: 11. Germline CDR1 is MDHEN and CDR2 is SYDVKM. CDR3 loop: CASTFGQGGGYEQYF. Here the CDR3 DNA reads TGTGCCAGCACCTTCGGACAGGGAGGCGGCTACGAGCAGTACTTC.

This clone has just a few counts. The chain couples TRBV28 to TRBJ1-5; 10 bases align to TRBD1. Germline V gene sequence: CDR1 MDHEN, CDR2 SYDVKM. The CDR3 has 16 residues. Trimming took 3 bases from V and 3 from J; bases not matched to a gene: 5. In DNA, the CDR3 is TGTGCCAGCAGTTTGACAGGGGGCCCCATCAATCAGCCCCAGCATTTT. Protein product: CASSLTGGPINQPQHF.

This clone was seen a single time. V gene TRBV19 combines with J gene TRBJ2-1, with 7 bases identical to TRBD2. V trimming: 2 bases; J trimming: 2 bases; junction bases outside the gene matches: 9. This CDR3 region has 17 residues. Germline values: CDR1 LNHDA, CDR2 SQIVND (reference sequence). CDR3 sequence (DNA): TGTGCCAGTAGTATAATCTGGTCGGCGGGAGCCTACAATGAGCAGTTCTTC. This translates into CASSIIWSAGAYNEQFF.

The chain links TRBV29-1 to TRBJ2-7; perhaps TRBD1 as D (6 bases). Trimming took off 7 bases at V and 0 bases at J, with 7 bases between the two ends. This CDR3 has 11 amino acids. Germline assignment: CDR1 SQVTM and CDR2 ANQGSEA. CDR3 in amino acids: CSGTVSYEQYF. CDR3 nucleotide sequence: TGCAGCGGGACAGTCTCCTACGAGCAGTACTTC.

J is TRBJ1-5 and V is TRBV6-6; D perhaps matches TRBD1 (5 bases). The germline V and J ends were trimmed by 3 bases and 4 bases, with 13 bases remaining between them. CDR3 size: 15 residues. The germline CDR1 and CDR2 sequences are MNHNY and SVGAGI (reference sequence). CDR3 sequence: CASSYQQVGNQPQHF. DNA of the CDR3: TGTGCCAGCAGTTATCAACAGGTGGGGAATCAGCCCCAGCATTTT.

The chain links TRBV7-2 to TRBJ1-3, with TRBD1 matching 7 bases. The J segment lost 0 bases and the V segment lost 5 bases, leaving 4 bases of the junction unmatched. CDR1 and CDR2 from the germline V gene are SGHTA and FQGNSA. This CDR3 has 15 amino acids. CDR3 amino acids: CASSAGQISGNTIYF. DNA for the CDR3: TGTGCCAGCAGCGCGGGACAGATCTCTGGAAACACCATATATTTT.

The chain employs TRBV4-1 and TRBJ1-2, with a tentative D call TRBD1 (6 bases). Germline CDR1 is MGHRA and CDR2 is YSYEKL. V lost 1 base and J lost 4, with 13 bases in between. This CDR3 spans 15 amino acids. The CDR3 bases are TGCGCCAGCAGCCAAGGGGGGGGCTACTCCTATGGCTACACCTTC. Its protein product is CASSQGGGYSYGYTF.

The CDR3 DNA reads TGCGCCAGCAGCCTGGGGGCCGGGGATTCACCCCTCCACTTT. The encoded protein is CASSLGAGDSPLHF. This rearrangement joins TRBV5-1 to TRBJ1-6; possibly TRBD1 for D (6 bases). The germline V gene encodes CDR1 SGHRS and CDR2 YFSETQ. Trimming took off 4 bases at V and 8 bases at J, with 13 bases between the two ends. The CDR3 has 14 residues.

The V call is TRBV19, the J call TRBJ1-1; D not certain. The V gene lost 6 bases and the J gene lost 1 base, with 6 bases spanning the gap. The CDR3 consists of 12 residues. The germline V gene encodes CDR1 LNHDA and CDR2 SQIVND (reference sequence). The CDR3 region is CASRSKNTEAFF. CDR3 sequence (DNA): TGTGCCAGTAGGAGTAAGAACACTGAAGCTTTCTTT.

The chain uses TRBV28 and TRBJ2-7; weak D call: TRBD1 (5 bases). Trimming left V 3 bases short and J 2 bases short, with 14 bases between. CDR3 length: 15 amino acids. Germline CDR1 reads MDHEN; CDR2 reads SYDVKM. DNA of the CDR3: TGTGCCAGCAGTTTTACCAGGGTTCCTCCCTACGAGCAGTACTTC. Translated, it gives CASSFTRVPPYEQYF.

This clone was found a few times. J is TRBJ2-1 and V is TRBV7-6; D is unresolved. This CDR3 has 15 residues. Germline V CDR1 and CDR2: SGHVS, FNYEAQ. Deletions cut 4 bases from V and 6 bases from J, with 16 bases between. CDR3 sequence reads: CASSSYLTLSNEQFF. CDR3 bases: TGTGCCAGCAGCTCCTACCTGACACTCTCCAATGAGCAGTTCTTC.

The chain couples TRBV14 to TRBJ2-1; tentatively, D is TRBD1 (5 bases). The CDR3 loop spans 18 amino acids. Trimming stripped 4 bases from V and 6 bases from J, with 25 bases between. Germline V gives CDR1 SGHDN, CDR2 FVKESK. The CDR3 coding sequence is TGTGCCAGCAGCCGACTTTCCTCCGGACACAGATGGGGCAATGAGCAGTTCTTC. It encodes CASSRLSSGHRWGNEQFF.